This is a list of T cell receptor beta chains from one sample in a study of response to subunit inactivated influenza vaccine. TCRdb ran MiXCR on the RT-PCR reads and lists one entry per CDR3 protein. This table holds 400,000 to 550,000 distinct CDR3 sequences, around 25% found once. The sample consisted of CD4+ T cells sorted from PBMCs, taken 5 days after vaccination. The receptors derive from a man aged 50 or older who received an inactivated influenza vaccine. Both conserved end residues are part of each CDR3. The order of the fields is clone size, J gene, V gene, D gene, CDR3 protein, CDR3 DNA. A D gene is named only where the DNA matches it firmly. The size of a clone is reported for some rows only, either as once, few or many, or as a class for expanded clones.

clone size: NA
J gene: TRBJ1-1
V gene: TRBV12-3/TRBV12-4
D gene: TRBD1
CDR3 protein: CASQNTGQVTEAFF
CDR3 DNA: TGTGCCAGCCAAAACACCGGACAGGTAACTGAAGCTTTCTTT

clone size: few
J gene: TRBJ1-6
V gene: TRBV3-1
D gene: NA
CDR3 protein: CASSQGAETSPLHF
CDR3 DNA: TGTGCCAGCAGCCAAGGGGCAGAGACTTCACCCCTCCACTTT

clone size: NA
J gene: TRBJ1-1
V gene: TRBV20-1
D gene: NA
CDR3 protein: CSALGGGQTEAFF
CDR3 DNA: TGCAGTGCCCTTGGTGGAGGGCAAACTGAAGCTTTCTTT

clone size: NA
J gene: TRBJ2-1
V gene: TRBV10-3
D gene: TRBD1
CDR3 protein: CAISESGRTGFYNEQFF
CDR3 DNA: TGTGCCATCAGTGAGTCGGGTAGGACAGGATTCTACAATGAGCAGTTCTTC

clone size: NA
J gene: TRBJ1-1
V gene: TRBV7-8
D gene: TRBD1
CDR3 protein: CASSLERGLEAFF
CDR3 DNA: TGTGCCAGCAGCTTAGAGAGGGGGCTCGAAGCTTTCTTT

clone size: NA
J gene: TRBJ2-5
V gene: TRBV18
D gene: TRBD2
CDR3 protein: CASTSGRLPRGTQYF
CDR3 DNA: TGTGCCAGCACTAGCGGGAGGCTTCCTCGGGGGACCCAGTACTTC

clone size: many
J gene: TRBJ1-5
V gene: TRBV7-2
D gene: NA
CDR3 protein: CASSLAYGRQPQHF
CDR3 DNA: TGTGCCAGCAGCTTAGCGTATGGGCGTCAGCCCCAGCATTTT

clone size: many
J gene: TRBJ1-2
V gene: TRBV7-9
D gene: TRBD1
CDR3 protein: CASSSQVGDRGGGYTF
CDR3 DNA: TGTGCCAGCAGTTCCCAAGTTGGGGACAGAGGAGGTGGCTACACCTTC

clone size: NA
J gene: TRBJ2-1
V gene: TRBV5-5
D gene: TRBD2
CDR3 protein: CASSFDRTSGRIDEQFF
CDR3 DNA: TGTGCCAGCAGTTTCGACCGGACTAGCGGGAGGATCGATGAGCAGTTCTTC

clone size: NA
J gene: TRBJ2-1
V gene: TRBV7-2
D gene: NA
CDR3 protein: CASSFSASNEQFF
CDR3 DNA: TGTGCCAGCAGCTTTTCCGCTAGCAATGAGCAGTTCTTC

clone size: NA
J gene: TRBJ1-6
V gene: TRBV12-3/TRBV12-4
D gene: NA
CDR3 protein: CASSQDSSNSPLHF
CDR3 DNA: TGTGCCAGCAGCCAAGACAGCTCCAATTCACCCCTCCACTTT

clone size: many
J gene: TRBJ2-7
V gene: TRBV20-1
D gene: NA
CDR3 protein: CSAGRQGRDYEQYF
CDR3 DNA: TGCAGTGCTGGACGGCAGGGTCGGGACTACGAGCAGTACTTC

clone size: NA
J gene: TRBJ2-3
V gene: TRBV10-3
D gene: NA
CDR3 protein: CATGWGETDTQYF
CDR3 DNA: TGTGCCACTGGATGGGGGGAGACAGATACGCAGTATTTT

clone size: once
J gene: TRBJ2-7
V gene: TRBV5-1
D gene: TRBD1
CDR3 protein: CASSLAPQGGEQYF
CDR3 DNA: TGCGCCAGCAGCTTGGCCCCACAGGGGGGCGAGCAGTACTTC

clone size: NA
J gene: TRBJ2-5
V gene: TRBV11-2
D gene: TRBD2
CDR3 protein: CASSPLGGAGGFQETQYF
CDR3 DNA: TGTGCCAGCAGCCCTCTGGGAGGAGCGGGGGGCTTTCAAGAGACCCAGTACTTC

clone size: NA
J gene: TRBJ2-1
V gene: TRBV5-1
D gene: NA
CDR3 protein: CASSLMGESYNEQFF
CDR3 DNA: TGCGCCAGCAGCTTGATGGGGGAGTCCTACAATGAGCAGTTCTTC

clone size: once
J gene: TRBJ2-2
V gene: TRBV2
D gene: TRBD2
CDR3 protein: CASRGLAGGTGELFF
CDR3 DNA: TGTGCCAGCAGAGGACTAGCGGGAGGTACCGGGGAGCTGTTTTTT

clone size: NA
J gene: TRBJ1-2
V gene: TRBV4-1
D gene: NA
CDR3 protein: CASSQKMSGDYGYTF
CDR3 DNA: TGCGCCAGCAGCCAAAAGATGTCAGGGGACTATGGCTACACCTTC

clone size: NA
J gene: TRBJ2-3
V gene: TRBV12-3/TRBV12-4
D gene: NA
CDR3 protein: CASSMGASTDTQYF
CDR3 DNA: TGTGCCAGCAGTATGGGGGCTAGCACAGATACGCAGTATTTT

clone size: NA
J gene: TRBJ2-3
V gene: TRBV20-1
D gene: NA
CDR3 protein: CSAPSDSTDTQYF
CDR3 DNA: TGCAGTGCCCCCTCGGACAGCACAGATACGCAGTATTTT

clone size: NA
J gene: TRBJ2-5
V gene: TRBV18
D gene: NA
CDR3 protein: CASSPLQIQETQYF
CDR3 DNA: TGTGCCAGCTCACCACTACAGATACAAGAGACCCAGTACTTC

clone size: NA
J gene: TRBJ2-7
V gene: TRBV11-2
D gene: NA
CDR3 protein: CASSGDLLHYEQYF
CDR3 DNA: TGTGCCAGCTCCGGAGATTTGCTGCACTACGAGCAGTACTTC

clone size: many
J gene: TRBJ2-5
V gene: TRBV20-1
D gene: NA
CDR3 protein: CSSSGTIKYREETQYF
CDR3 DNA: TGCAGTAGCAGCGGGACAATCAAGTATCGGGAAGAGACCCAGTACTTC

clone size: NA
J gene: TRBJ2-3
V gene: TRBV29-1
D gene: NA
CDR3 protein: CSVLKGPGGDTQYF
CDR3 DNA: TGCAGCGTGCTCAAGGGTCCCGGAGGAGATACGCAGTATTTT

clone size: few
J gene: TRBJ1-2
V gene: TRBV5-4
D gene: NA
CDR3 protein: CASSPGGGNYGYTF
CDR3 DNA: TGTGCCAGCAGCCCCGGGGGGGGGAACTATGGCTACACCTTC

clone size: few
J gene: TRBJ1-2
V gene: TRBV20-1
D gene: TRBD1
CDR3 protein: CSASDRGRGSTF
CDR3 DNA: TGCAGTGCTTCGGACAGGGGCCGGGGTAGTACCTTC

clone size: NA
J gene: TRBJ1-5
V gene: TRBV20-1
D gene: NA
CDR3 protein: CSARDVDRSSDQPQHF
CDR3 DNA: TGCAGTGCTAGAGATGTGGACAGATCATCGGATCAGCCCCAGCATTTT

clone size: few
J gene: TRBJ1-4
V gene: TRBV7-6
D gene: NA
CDR3 protein: CASSPRFGQLSTATNEKLFF
CDR3 DNA: TGTGCCAGCAGTCCCCGGTTCGGACAACTTTCAACAGCAACTAATGAAAAACTGTTTTTT

clone size: few
J gene: TRBJ2-2
V gene: TRBV5-1
D gene: TRBD2
CDR3 protein: CASSLLGLAGQTGELFF
CDR3 DNA: TGCGCCAGCAGCTTGTTGGGGCTAGCGGGACAAACCGGGGAGCTGTTTTTT

clone size: NA
J gene: TRBJ2-4
V gene: TRBV27
D gene: NA
CDR3 protein: CASSRPAPPGTGKNIQYF
CDR3 DNA: TGTGCCAGCAGTCGTCCGGCCCCACCGGGGACGGGCAAAAACATTCAGTACTTC

clone size: NA
J gene: TRBJ2-2
V gene: TRBV5-6
D gene: NA
CDR3 protein: CGSSWGAGGANTGELFF
CDR3 DNA: TGTGGCAGCAGCTGGGGAGCTGGGGGCGCGAACACCGGGGAGCTGTTTTTT

clone size: NA
J gene: TRBJ2-3
V gene: TRBV9
D gene: NA
CDR3 protein: CASSVGSGKKDTQYF
CDR3 DNA: TGTGCCAGCAGCGTAGGTTCGGGGAAGAAAGATACGCAGTATTTT

clone size: few
J gene: TRBJ2-3
V gene: TRBV6-1
D gene: TRBD2
CDR3 protein: CASSRGLAGVIRADTQYF
CDR3 DNA: TGTGCCAGCAGCCGAGGACTAGCGGGAGTGATTAGGGCAGATACGCAGTATTTT

clone size: NA
J gene: TRBJ2-1
V gene: TRBV9
D gene: TRBD2
CDR3 protein: CASSVGAAGVFEQFF
CDR3 DNA: TGTGCCAGCAGCGTAGGGGCAGCGGGAGTATTTGAGCAGTTCTTC

clone size: NA
J gene: TRBJ2-7
V gene: TRBV5-1
D gene: NA
CDR3 protein: CASSLATNRYTKPYEQYF
CDR3 DNA: TGCGCCAGCAGCTTGGCAACGAATCGGTACACCAAACCCTACGAGCAGTACTTC

clone size: few
J gene: TRBJ2-3
V gene: TRBV5-1
D gene: NA
CDR3 protein: CASSNRGGGGVDTQYF
CDR3 DNA: TGCGCCAGCAGCAACCGGGGAGGGGGCGGAGTAGATACGCAGTATTTT

clone size: NA
J gene: TRBJ2-1
V gene: TRBV20-1
D gene: NA
CDR3 protein: CSARDLPGADEQFF
CDR3 DNA: TGCAGTGCTAGAGATTTACCGGGGGCGGATGAGCAGTTCTTC

clone size: few
J gene: TRBJ2-2
V gene: TRBV12-5
D gene: TRBD1
CDR3 protein: CASGLGQGSNTGELFF
CDR3 DNA: TGTGCTAGTGGTTTGGGACAGGGATCGAACACCGGGGAGCTGTTTTTT

clone size: few
J gene: TRBJ1-5
V gene: TRBV27
D gene: NA
CDR3 protein: CASSRTGSVGNQPQHF
CDR3 DNA: TGTGCCAGCAGTAGAACAGGGAGTGTAGGCAATCAGCCCCAGCATTTT

clone size: NA
J gene: TRBJ2-3
V gene: TRBV18
D gene: NA
CDR3 protein: CASSPPLTDTQYF
CDR3 DNA: TGTGCCAGCTCACCACCGCTCACAGATACGCAGTATTTT

clone size: NA
J gene: TRBJ2-1
V gene: TRBV4-1
D gene: NA
CDR3 protein: CASSQATGSYNEQFF
CDR3 DNA: TGCGCCAGCAGCCAAGCGACAGGTTCCTACAATGAGCAGTTCTTC